Following are 5 T cell receptor beta chains from one sample sequenced in a study of CD8 T cells in Susac syndrome. The RNA, roughly 0.45 to 1 ug, was put through reverse transcription using random hexamers. One entry per CDR3 protein results from TCRdb running MiXCR on the immunoSEQ multiplex PCR reads. The sample lists fewer than 200,000 distinct CDR3 sequences, about 95% occurring once. The sample was CD4+ T cells from PBMCs. The origin of the receptors is a human donor in good health.

The chain joins TRBV29-1 to TRBJ1-2, with no clear D. Trimming stripped 0 bases from V and 2 bases from J, with 10 bases between. The CDR3 extends over 14 amino acids. CDR1 is SQVTM, CDR2 ANQGSEA, per germline. In nucleotides, the CDR3 is TGCAGCGTTGAAGACGGCGTCGAAAACTATGGCTACACCTTC. Protein product: CSVEDGVENYGYTF.

The rearrangement joins TRBV6-2 or TRBV6-3 to TRBJ2-1; 8 nucleotides line up with TRBD1. The CDR3 is 16 residues long. The trim removed 6 bases at V and 4 bases at J, leaving 11 bases unmatched. Per germline, CDR1 MNHEY and CDR2 SVGEGT. The CDR3 is CASRVPGDRKYNEQFF. In nucleotides, the CDR3 is TGTGCCAGCAGGGTACCGGGGGACAGGAAATACAATGAGCAGTTCTTC.

The chain uses TRBV20-1 and TRBJ2-7, with 12 positions matching TRBD2. The trim removed 6 bases at V and 4 bases at J, leaving 10 bases unmatched. CDR1 DFQATT and CDR2 SNEGSKA come from the germline V gene (reference sequence). The CDR3 totals 15 residues. CDR3 loop: CSAPSPGLAGYEQYF. The CDR3 bases are TGCAGTGCCCCTTCTCCGGGACTAGCGGGTTACGAGCAGTACTTC.

The V gene is TRBV24-1, the J gene TRBJ2-1; 7 bases match TRBD1. Germline assignment: CDR1 KGHDR and CDR2 SFDVKD. This CDR3 spans 15 amino acids. The V and J ends lost 9 bases and 0 bases, in that order; junction bases with no gene match: 7. The CDR3 region has the DNA TGTGCCACCGCGGGCAGGGGGAGCTCCTACAATGAGCAGTTCTTC. Translation: CATAGRGSSYNEQFF.

The chain has TRBV6-5 and TRBJ1-5, with 9 bases aligning to TRBD1. CDR3 length: 14 amino acids. In germline, CDR1 is MNHEY, CDR2 SVGAGI. The junction had 6 bases not matched to a gene; V was cut back by 6 bases and J by 6 bases. The CDR3 here is CASRGTGNVQPQHF. CDR3 nucleotides: TGTGCCAGCAGGGGGACAGGGAATGTTCAGCCCCAGCATTTT.